These 13 T cell receptor beta chains were sequenced from one sample in a study of blood T cell repertoires in COVID-19. Method: immunoSEQ multiplex PCR; TCRdb's copy keeps in-frame clones and lacks some. Among 200,000 to 250,000 clones listed, approximately 77% were seen once. The source material was peripheral blood. These receptors were obtained from a woman aged 80 or over with acute or convalescent COVID-19.

This clone was observed once. The chain recombines TRBV6-2 or TRBV6-3 with TRBJ2-7, with 9 bases fitting TRBD1. The CDR3 length is 17 residues. Trimming removed 4 bases from V and 7 bases from J; junction bases left unmatched: 17. Looked up from germline, CDR1 is MNHEY and CDR2 is SVGEGT. The DNA for the CDR3 is TGTGCCAGCAGTTCTCATAAAACGGGACAGGGATTAAGAGAGCAGTACTTC. Translating gives CASSSHKTGQGLREQYF.

V gene TRBV7-2 combines with J gene TRBJ1-2; D might be TRBD1 (6 bases). Germline CDR1 and CDR2: SGHTA and FQGNSA. V was trimmed by 1 base and J by 4 bases, leaving 7 bases between them. CDR3 length: 13 residues. CDR3 in amino acids: CASSLVTGYGYTF. For the CDR3, the DNA is TGTGCCAGCAGCTTAGTGACAGGCTATGGCTACACCTTC.

The chain has TRBV3-1 (or the pseudogene TRBV3-2) and TRBJ2-1; 11 bases align to TRBD2. Germline V CDR1 and CDR2: LGHDT, YNNKEL (reference sequence). Trimming cost V 2 bases and J 4 bases; bases outside gene matches: 7. The CDR3 extends over 17 amino acids. CDR3 amino acids: CASSQPGLAGQYNEQFF. As DNA, the CDR3 is TGTGCCAGCAGCCAACCCGGACTAGCGGGCCAGTACAATGAGCAGTTCTTC.

V usage is TRBV18 and J usage is TRBJ1-2; 8 nucleotides agree with TRBD1. This CDR3 contains 14 residues. Germline lookup yields CDR1 KGHSH and CDR2 LQKENI. The V segment lost 2 bases and the J segment 8 bases; nucleotides outside the gene matches: 7. The CDR3 sequence: CASSPGQGSYGYTF. CDR3 DNA sequence: TGTGCCAGCTCACCAGGACAGGGATCCTACGGCTACACCTTC.

The chain combines TRBV9 with TRBJ1-5; D call uncertain. The CDR3 sequence is 15 residues long. Trimming left V 0 bases short and J 5 bases short, with 12 bases between. The V gene's germline CDR1 is SGDLS and CDR2 YYNGEE. Here the CDR3 reads CASSVGGTVDQPQHF. The CDR3, as DNA: TGTGCCAGCAGCGTAGGTGGCACCGTTGATCAGCCCCAGCATTTT.

This chain connects TRBV4-2 to TRBJ2-1; 8 positions agree with TRBD2. CDR3 size: 15 residues. Germline CDR1 reads LGHNA; CDR2 reads YNFKEQ. V was pared by 3 bases and J by 12 bases, with 13 bases of the junction left unmatched. CDR3 bases: TGTGCCAGCAGCCAGAGCGGGGGACCCTCTGAGGGGCAGTTCTTC. Its protein is CASSQSGGPSEGQFF.

The V gene is TRBV5-8, the J gene TRBJ2-3, with 9 bases aligning to TRBD2. The germline V gene encodes CDR1 SGHTS and CDR2 YDEGEE. The V gene end was trimmed by 1 base and the J gene end by 4 bases; junction bases not matched to a gene: 7. This CDR3 comprises 16 residues. The CDR3 here is CASSLYRSGGSDTQYF. The CDR3 region has the DNA TGTGCCAGCAGCTTGTATCGTAGCGGGGGTTCAGATACGCAGTATTTT.

This clone was seen repeatedly, ten times or more. The gene calls are TRBV4-2 and TRBJ1-3; D unclear. Germline lookup yields CDR1 LGHNA and CDR2 YNFKEQ. V lost 0 bases and J lost 0, with 9 bases in between. This CDR3 contains 16 residues. This chain's CDR3 is CASSQEDNDSGNTIYF. The CDR3 nucleotides read TGTGCCAGCAGCCAAGAAGACAATGACTCTGGAAACACCATATATTTT.

A few counts support this clone. The likely explanation is a read error, given a far larger clone one base away. The chain is built from TRBV2 and TRBJ2-6, with D perhaps matching TRBD2 (6 bases). Germline lookup yields CDR1 SNHLY and CDR2 FYNNEI. The CDR3 is 15 residues long. Between the trimmed V and J ends, which lost 11 bases and 2 bases, there was a span of 16 bases. The CDR3 here is CAFRSWGAGANVLTF. For the CDR3, the DNA is TGTGCCTTTAGGAGTTGGGGGGCTGGGGCCAACGTCCTGACTTTC.

The table lists this clone with a few counts. The chain employs TRBV5-4 and TRBJ2-2; 10 nucleotides line up with TRBD2. The junction had 17 bases not matched to a gene; V was cut back by 3 bases and J by 3 bases. The CDR3 contains 20 residues. Germline V lookup: CDR1 SGHNT, CDR2 YYREEE (reference sequence). CDR3 residues: CASSSGTSVSSSVYTGELFF. The CDR3 DNA reads TGTGCCAGCAGCTCTGGGACTAGCGTTTCGTCCTCCGTTTACACCGGGGAGCTGTTTTTT.

The chain employs TRBV6-5 and TRBJ1-5; tentative D call: TRBD1 (6 bases). Germline CDR1 and CDR2: MNHEY and SVGAGI. Trimming pared 6 bases from V and 1 base from J, leaving 10 bases between. The CDR3 runs 14 residues. This chain's CDR3 is CASRPTGSNQPQHF. The CDR3 region has the DNA TGTGCCAGCAGGCCAACAGGGAGCAATCAGCCCCAGCATTTT.

In its sample, this clone was seen once. The chain is built from TRBV19 and TRBJ2-1, with 14 nucleotides matching TRBD2. CDR1 and CDR2 (germline): LNHDA, SQIVND (reference sequence). The CDR3 runs to 16 residues. Trimming took 4 bases from V and 9 from J; bases not matched to a gene: 8. CDR3 amino acids: CASSTRLAGGQGEQFF. CDR3 bases: TGTGCCAGTAGTACCCGACTAGCGGGGGGGCAGGGTGAGCAGTTCTTC.

The chain couples TRBV6-2 or TRBV6-3 to TRBJ2-5; D unresolved. Germline V gives CDR1 MNHEY, CDR2 SVGEGT. V lost 5 bases and J lost 7, with 8 bases in between. The CDR3 runs 11 residues. The CDR3 protein is CASSIGGTQYF. The DNA for the CDR3 is TGTGCCAGCAGTATCGGTGGGACCCAGTACTTC.